The 10 T cell receptor beta chains in this list originate from one sample, sequenced in a study of cytomegalovirus exposure and HLA in healthy donors (dated by TCRdb to about 2017). The protocol used for the library was the immunoSEQ multiplex PCR assay. The multiplex PCR relied on a mix of 60 forward primers for TCR Vbeta segments and 13 reverse primers for TCR Jbeta segments. Imported from immuneACCESS, the table was reduced by TCRdb to in-frame sequences with V and J called. These copies leave out some clones; in studies compared against another copy, an unresolved V gene accounts for under half, and the cause of the remainder is not known. A total of some 150,000 clones appear in this sample, approximately 80% of them only once. 5.7% of the sample belongs to the ten largest clones. The material sequenced was PBMCs. The source is a man between 25 and 39 years old in good health and CMV-seropositive.

The chain has TRBV7-9 and TRBJ1-1, with 7 bases fitting TRBD1. This CDR3 has 13 amino acids. V was clipped by 4 bases and J by 5 bases; unmatched bases: 4. CDR1 and CDR2 from the germline V gene are SEHNR and FQNEAQ (reference sequence). As DNA, the CDR3 is TGTGCCAGCAGCTCGACAGGGACAACTGAAGCTTTCTTT. The encoded protein is CASSSTGTTEAFF.

This chain connects TRBV19 to TRBJ1-6; possibly TRBD1 for D (5 bases). Germline V gene lookup returns CDR1 LNHDA and CDR2 SQIVND (reference sequence). CDR3 length equals 16 residues. V shed 7 bases and J shed 7 bases, with 20 bases lying between them. CDR3 DNA: TGTGCCAGTACCCAGGCTCCCGACAGCCTAAATTCACCCCTCCACTTT. It translates to CASTQAPDSLNSPLHF.

The CDR3 DNA follows: TGTGCCAGCAGCTTTCACAAGAACACTGAAGCTTTCTTT. It translates to CASSFHKNTEAFF. This chain uses TRBV7-9 with TRBJ1-1; unclear D gene. The CDR3 is made up of 13 amino acids. The V end was cut by 3 bases, the J end by 1 base, with 6 bases between. Germline lookup yields CDR1 SEHNR and CDR2 FQNEAQ (reference sequence).

A few counts support this clone. The rearrangement uses TRBV28 and TRBJ1-1, with D hard to call. V was cut by 6 bases and J by 9 bases, with 11 bases left in between. CDR3 length equals 11 residues. CDR1 MDHEN and CDR2 SYDVKM come from the germline V gene. CDR3: CASRYTTQAFF. CDR3 in DNA: TGTGCCAGCAGATACACAACCCAAGCTTTCTTT.

The CDR3 nucleotides are TGTGCCAGCAGTGAATTGTCCGGCAGGGCTGAAGCTTTCTTT. Its protein is CASSELSGRAEAFF. The genes are TRBV25-1 and TRBJ1-1, with a possible D match to TRBD1 (5 bases). The CDR3 covers 14 residues. The V end was cut by 1 base, the J end by 6 bases, with 12 bases between. The germline V gene has CDR1 MGHDK and CDR2 SYGVNS.

V is TRBV2 and J is TRBJ2-1, with D maybe TRBD2 (6 bases). Germline CDR1 is SNHLY and CDR2 is FYNNEI. The CDR3 covers 16 residues. Trimming removed 1 base from V and 2 bases from J, with 12 bases in between. The CDR3: CASSEEEGRPYNEQFF. CDR3 bases: TGTGCCAGCAGTGAAGAGGAGGGTAGGCCCTACAATGAGCAGTTCTTC.

This clone appeared once. The chain recombines TRBV28 with TRBJ2-3; D not certain. CDR3 length equals 11 residues. Trimming took off 6 bases at V and 4 bases at J, with 5 bases between the two ends. Germline CDR1 is MDHEN and CDR2 is SYDVKM. The CDR3 loop reads CASSWPDTQYF. In nucleotides, the CDR3 is TGTGCCAGCAGCTGGCCAGATACGCAGTATTTT.

The chain carries TRBV7-2 and TRBJ1-6; possible D gene TRBD1, 6 bases. This CDR3 is built from 13 residues. The V gene lost 7 bases and the J gene lost 8 bases, with 12 bases spanning the gap. Per the germline V gene, CDR1 is SGHTA and CDR2 is FQGNSA. The CDR3 reads CASTSDSYSPLHF. CDR3 in DNA: TGTGCCAGCACTTCGGACAGTTATTCACCCCTCCACTTT.

J is TRBJ1-5 and V is TRBV14, with unresolved D. The CDR3 runs 17 residues. V lost 0 bases, J lost 5 bases, and 17 bases lay in between. Germline CDR1 SGHDN, CDR2 FVKESK. The CDR3 DNA follows: TGTGCCAGCAGCCAAGATAAGTGGCCCAGTCCCTATCAGCCCCAGCATTTT. This translates into CASSQDKWPSPYQPQHF.

The chain combines TRBV6-5 with TRBJ1-2; no reliable D call. This CDR3 has 13 residues. Looked up from germline, CDR1 is MNHEY and CDR2 is SVGAGI. Trimming took off 7 bases at V and 8 bases at J, with 17 bases between the two ends. The CDR3 here is CASTYGILDGYTF. Here the CDR3 DNA reads TGTGCCAGCACCTACGGGATATTAGACGGCTACACCTTC.